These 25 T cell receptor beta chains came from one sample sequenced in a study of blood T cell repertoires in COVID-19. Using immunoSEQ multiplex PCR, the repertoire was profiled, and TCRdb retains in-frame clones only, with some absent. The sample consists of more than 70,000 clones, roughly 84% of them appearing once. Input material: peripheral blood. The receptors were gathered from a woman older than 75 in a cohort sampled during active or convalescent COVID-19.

In nucleotides, the CDR3 is TGTGCCAGTGAGCGGGAGGACAATGAGCAGTTCTTC. Translating it yields CASEREDNEQFF. The chain has TRBV2 and TRBJ2-1; 9 bases fit TRBD2. The germline V gene has CDR1 SNHLY and CDR2 FYNNEI. There are 12 residues in the CDR3. V lost 9 bases and J lost 5; bases outside the gene matches: 2.

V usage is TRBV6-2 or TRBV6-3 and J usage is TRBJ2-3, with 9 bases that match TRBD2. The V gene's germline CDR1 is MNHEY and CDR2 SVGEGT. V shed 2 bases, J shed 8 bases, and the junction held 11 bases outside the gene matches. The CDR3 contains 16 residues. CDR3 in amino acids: CASSYPASGTPGTQYF. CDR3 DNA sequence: TGTGCCAGCAGTTACCCCGCTAGCGGGACCCCCGGTACGCAGTATTTT.

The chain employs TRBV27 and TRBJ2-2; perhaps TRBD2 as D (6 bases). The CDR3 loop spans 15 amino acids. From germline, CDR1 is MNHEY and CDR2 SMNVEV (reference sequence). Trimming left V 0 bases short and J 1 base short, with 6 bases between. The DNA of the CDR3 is TGTGCCAGCAGTTTATCGACTAGGAACACCGGGGAGCTGTTTTTT. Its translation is CASSLSTRNTGELFF.

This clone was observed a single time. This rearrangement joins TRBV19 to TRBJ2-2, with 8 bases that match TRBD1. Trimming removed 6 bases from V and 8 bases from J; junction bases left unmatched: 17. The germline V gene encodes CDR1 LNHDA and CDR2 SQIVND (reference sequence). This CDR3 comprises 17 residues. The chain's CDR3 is CASSPINRQGSGGELFF. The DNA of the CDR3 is TGTGCCAGTAGCCCTATAAATCGACAGGGGTCAGGAGGGGAGCTGTTTTTT.

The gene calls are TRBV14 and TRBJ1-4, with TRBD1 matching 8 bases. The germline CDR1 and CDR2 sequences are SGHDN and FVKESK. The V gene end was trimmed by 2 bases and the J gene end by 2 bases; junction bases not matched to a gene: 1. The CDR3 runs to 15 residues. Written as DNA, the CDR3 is TGTGCCAGCAGCCAACAGGGGGCCACTAATGAAAAACTGTTTTTT. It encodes CASSQQGATNEKLFF.

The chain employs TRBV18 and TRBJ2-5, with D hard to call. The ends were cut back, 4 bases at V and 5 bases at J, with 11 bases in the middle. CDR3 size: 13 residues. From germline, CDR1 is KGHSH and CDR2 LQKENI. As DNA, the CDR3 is TGTGCCAGCTCACGGTCCCCGGTTGAGACCCAGTACTTC. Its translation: CASSRSPVETQYF.

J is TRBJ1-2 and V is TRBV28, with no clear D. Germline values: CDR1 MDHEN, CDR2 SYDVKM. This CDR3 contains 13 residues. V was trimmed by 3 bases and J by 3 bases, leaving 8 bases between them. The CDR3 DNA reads TGTGCCAGCAGTTTCTCACAGTACTATGGCTACACCTTC. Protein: CASSFSQYYGYTF.

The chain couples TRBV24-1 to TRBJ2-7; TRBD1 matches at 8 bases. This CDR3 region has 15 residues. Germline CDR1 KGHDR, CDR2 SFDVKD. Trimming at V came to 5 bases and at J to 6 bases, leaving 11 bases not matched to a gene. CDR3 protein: CATSGQARGRSEQYV. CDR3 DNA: TGTGCCACCAGTGGGCAAGCCAGGGGGCGAAGCGAGCAGTACGTC.

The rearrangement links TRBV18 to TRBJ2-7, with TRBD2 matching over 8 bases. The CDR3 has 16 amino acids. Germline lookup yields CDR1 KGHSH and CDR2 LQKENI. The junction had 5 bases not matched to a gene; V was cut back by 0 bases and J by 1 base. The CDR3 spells CASSPPGIAGSYEQYF. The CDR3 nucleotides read TGTGCCAGCTCACCACCCGGCATAGCGGGGTCCTACGAGCAGTACTTC.

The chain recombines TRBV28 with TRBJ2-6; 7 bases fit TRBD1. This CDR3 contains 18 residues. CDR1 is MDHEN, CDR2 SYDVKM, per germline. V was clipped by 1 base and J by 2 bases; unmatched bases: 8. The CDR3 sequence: CASSLFSPQGAGANVLTF. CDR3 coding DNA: TGTGCCAGCAGTTTATTTTCCCCCCAGGGGGCTGGGGCCAACGTCCTGACTTTC.

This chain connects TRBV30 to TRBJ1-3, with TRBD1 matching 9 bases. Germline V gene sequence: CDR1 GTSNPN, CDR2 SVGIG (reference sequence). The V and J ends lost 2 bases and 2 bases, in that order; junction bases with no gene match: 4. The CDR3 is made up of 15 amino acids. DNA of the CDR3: TGTGCCTGGAGTACGGGACAGGGAACTGGAAACACCATATATTTT. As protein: CAWSTGQGTGNTIYF.

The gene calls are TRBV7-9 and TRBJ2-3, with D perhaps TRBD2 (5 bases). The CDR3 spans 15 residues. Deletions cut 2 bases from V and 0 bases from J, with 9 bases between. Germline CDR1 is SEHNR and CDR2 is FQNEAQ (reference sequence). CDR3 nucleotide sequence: TGTGCCAGCAGCTTAAGGGAGACTAGCACAGATACGCAGTATTTT. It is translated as CASSLRETSTDTQYF.

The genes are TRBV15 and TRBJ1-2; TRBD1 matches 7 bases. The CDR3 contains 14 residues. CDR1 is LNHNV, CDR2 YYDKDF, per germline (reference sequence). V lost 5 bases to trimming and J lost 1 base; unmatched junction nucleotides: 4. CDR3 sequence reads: CATSLDRFNYGYTF. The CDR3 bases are TGTGCCACCAGCTTGGACAGGTTTAACTATGGCTACACCTTC.

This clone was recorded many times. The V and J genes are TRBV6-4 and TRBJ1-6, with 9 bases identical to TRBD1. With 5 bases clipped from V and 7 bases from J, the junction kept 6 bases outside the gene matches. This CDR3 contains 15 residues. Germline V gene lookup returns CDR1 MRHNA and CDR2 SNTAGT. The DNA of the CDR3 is TGTGCCAGCAGTAAGGGACAGGGAGACAATTCACCCCTCCACTTT. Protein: CASSKGQGDNSPLHF.

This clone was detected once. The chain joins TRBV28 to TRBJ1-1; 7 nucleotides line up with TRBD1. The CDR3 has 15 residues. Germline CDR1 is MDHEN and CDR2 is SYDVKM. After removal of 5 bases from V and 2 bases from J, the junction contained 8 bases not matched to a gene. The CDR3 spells CASSRYRDRNTEAFF. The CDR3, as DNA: TGTGCCAGCAGTCGATACCGGGACAGAAACACTGAAGCTTTCTTT. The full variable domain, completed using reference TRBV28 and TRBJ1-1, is DVKVTQSSRYLVKRTGEKVFLECVQDMDHENMFWYRQDPGLGLRLIYFSYDVKMKEKGDIPEGYSVSREKKERFSLILESASTNQTSMYLCASSRYRDRNTEAFFGQGTRLTVV.

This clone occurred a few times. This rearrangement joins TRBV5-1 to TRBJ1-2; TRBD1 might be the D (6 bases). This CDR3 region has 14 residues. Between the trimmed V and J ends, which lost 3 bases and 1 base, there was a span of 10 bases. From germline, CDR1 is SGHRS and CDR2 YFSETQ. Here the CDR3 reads CASSSGQSNYGYTF. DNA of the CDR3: TGCGCCAGCAGCTCTGGACAGAGTAACTATGGCTACACCTTC.

The CDR3 loop reads CASSRPPPEIYGYTF. CDR3 DNA: TGTGCCAGCAGCCGCCCACCCCCGGAGATCTATGGCTACACCTTC. V and J are TRBV28 and TRBJ1-2; no clear D. The V gene's germline CDR1 is MDHEN and CDR2 SYDVKM. V was shortened by 6 bases and J by 4 bases, with 18 bases between the two germline ends. The length of the CDR3 is 15 residues.

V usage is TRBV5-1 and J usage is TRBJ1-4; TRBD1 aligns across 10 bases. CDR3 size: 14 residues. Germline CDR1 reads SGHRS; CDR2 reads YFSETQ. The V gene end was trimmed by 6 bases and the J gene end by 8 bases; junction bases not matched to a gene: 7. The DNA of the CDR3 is TGCGCCAGCACGTACGGGACAGGGGAGGAAAAACTGTTTTTT. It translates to CASTYGTGEEKLFF.

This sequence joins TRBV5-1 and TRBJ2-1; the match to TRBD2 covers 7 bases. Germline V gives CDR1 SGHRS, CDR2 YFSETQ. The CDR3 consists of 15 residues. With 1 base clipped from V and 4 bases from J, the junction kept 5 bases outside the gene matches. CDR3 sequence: CASSLSLADYNEQFF. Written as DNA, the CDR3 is TGCGCCAGCAGCTTGTCTCTAGCGGATTACAATGAGCAGTTCTTC.

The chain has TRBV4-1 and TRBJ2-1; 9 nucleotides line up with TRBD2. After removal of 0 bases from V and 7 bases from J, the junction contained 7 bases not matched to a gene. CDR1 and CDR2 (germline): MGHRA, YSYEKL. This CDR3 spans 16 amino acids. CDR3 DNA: TGCGCCAGCAGCCAAGATATTGGACTAGCGATAAATGAGCAGTTCTTC. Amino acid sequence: CASSQDIGLAINEQFF.

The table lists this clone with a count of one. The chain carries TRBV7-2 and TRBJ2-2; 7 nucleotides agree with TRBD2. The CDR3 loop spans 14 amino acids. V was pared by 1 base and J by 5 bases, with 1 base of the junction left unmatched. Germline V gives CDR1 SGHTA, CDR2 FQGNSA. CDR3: CASSLDGGTGELFF. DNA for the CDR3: TGTGCCAGCAGCTTAGACGGGGGGACCGGGGAGCTGTTTTTT. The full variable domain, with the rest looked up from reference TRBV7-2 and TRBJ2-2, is GAGVSQSPSNKVTEKGKDVELRCDPISGHTALYWYRQSLGQGLEFLIYFQGNSAPDKSGLPSDRFSAERTGGSVSTLTIQRTQQEDSAVYLCASSLDGGTGELFFGEGSRLTVL.

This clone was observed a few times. CDR3 amino acids: CAWSRQGAAFF. The CDR3 coding sequence is TGTGCCTGGAGTCGACAGGGGGCCGCTTTCTTT. V is TRBV30 and J is TRBJ1-1, with 10 bases lining up with TRBD1. The CDR3 contains 11 residues. Germline values: CDR1 GTSNPN, CDR2 SVGIG (reference sequence). The ends lost 2 bases at V and 11 bases at J; junction bases unmatched: 2.

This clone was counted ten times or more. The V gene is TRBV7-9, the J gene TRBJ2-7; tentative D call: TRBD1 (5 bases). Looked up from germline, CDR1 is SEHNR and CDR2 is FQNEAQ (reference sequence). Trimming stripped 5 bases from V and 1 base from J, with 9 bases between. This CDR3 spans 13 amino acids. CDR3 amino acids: CASSPDTSYEQYF. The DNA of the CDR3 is TGTGCCAGCAGCCCGGACACTTCCTACGAGCAGTACTTC.

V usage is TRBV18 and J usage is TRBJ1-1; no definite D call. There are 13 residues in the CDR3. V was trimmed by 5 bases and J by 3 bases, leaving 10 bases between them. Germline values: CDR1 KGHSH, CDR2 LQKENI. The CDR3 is CASSNSRYTEAFF. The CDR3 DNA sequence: TGTGCCAGCTCAAATTCTCGGTACACTGAAGCTTTCTTT.

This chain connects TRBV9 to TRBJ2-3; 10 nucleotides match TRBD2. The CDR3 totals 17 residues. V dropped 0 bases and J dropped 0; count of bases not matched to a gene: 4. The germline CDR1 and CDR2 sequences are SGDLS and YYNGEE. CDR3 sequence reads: CASSVGRTSGSTDTQYF. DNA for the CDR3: TGTGCCAGCAGCGTAGGGAGGACTAGCGGTAGCACAGATACGCAGTATTTT.